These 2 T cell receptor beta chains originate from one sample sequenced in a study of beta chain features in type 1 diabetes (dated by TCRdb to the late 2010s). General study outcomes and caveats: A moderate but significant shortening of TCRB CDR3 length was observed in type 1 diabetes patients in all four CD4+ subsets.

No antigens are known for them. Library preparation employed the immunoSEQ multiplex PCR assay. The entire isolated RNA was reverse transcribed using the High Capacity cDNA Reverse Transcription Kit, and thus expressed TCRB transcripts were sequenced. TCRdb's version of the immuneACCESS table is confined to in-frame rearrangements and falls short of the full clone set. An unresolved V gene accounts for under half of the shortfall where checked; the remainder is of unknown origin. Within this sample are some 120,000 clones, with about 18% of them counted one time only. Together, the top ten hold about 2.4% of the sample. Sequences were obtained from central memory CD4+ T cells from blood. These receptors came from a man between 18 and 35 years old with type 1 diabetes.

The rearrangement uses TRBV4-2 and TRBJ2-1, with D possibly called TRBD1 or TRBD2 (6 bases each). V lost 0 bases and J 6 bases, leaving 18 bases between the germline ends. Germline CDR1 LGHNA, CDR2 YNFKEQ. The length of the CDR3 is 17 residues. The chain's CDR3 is CASSQDLWGASSNEQFF. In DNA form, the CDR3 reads TGTGCCAGCAGCCAAGATCTTTGGGGGGCCTCGAGCAATGAGCAGTTCTTC.

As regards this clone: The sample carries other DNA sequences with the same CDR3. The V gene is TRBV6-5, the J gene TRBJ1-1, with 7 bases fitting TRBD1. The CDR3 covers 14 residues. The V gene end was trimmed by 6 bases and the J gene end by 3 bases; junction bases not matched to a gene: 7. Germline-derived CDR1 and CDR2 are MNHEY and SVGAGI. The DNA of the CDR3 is TGTGCCAGCAGCAGACAGGGAAGGGACACTGAAGCTTTCTTT. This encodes CASSRQGRDTEAFF.